Below, 2 T cell receptor beta chains from the same sample are listed, as sequenced in a study of blood T cell repertoires in COVID-19. TCRdb's table, derived via immunoSEQ multiplex PCR, lists solely in-frame clones and lacks some. Here the sample spans 270,000 or so clones, 80% to 95% being singletons. The sequenced sample was PBMCs or T cells enriched from blood (not recorded which). The receptors shown here come from a man between 35 and 55 years old who had been exposed to COVID-19.

This rearrangement joins TRBV24-1 to TRBJ1-1; 8 bases line up with TRBD1. The J segment lost 1 base and the V segment lost 4 bases, leaving 4 bases of the junction unmatched. This CDR3 has 15 amino acids. The germline gives CDR1 KGHDR, CDR2 SFDVKD. The CDR3 reads CATSDAGTGNTEAFF. The CDR3 nucleotides are TGTGCCACCAGTGACGCCGGGACAGGGAACACTGAAGCTTTCTTT.

The genes are TRBV7-9 and TRBJ2-1; 8 bases align to TRBD2. The germline V gene has CDR1 SEHNR and CDR2 FQNEAQ (reference sequence). The ends lost 5 bases at V and 2 bases at J; junction bases unmatched: 5. The CDR3 is 15 residues long. The CDR3 nucleotides read TGTGCCAGCAGCGGACCGGGACTAGCCTACAATGAGCAGTTCTTC. Translation: CASSGPGLAYNEQFF.